This entry describes one TCR beta chain. These data belong to a study of cytomegalovirus exposure and HLA in healthy donors. Germline V CDR1 and CDR2: GTSNPN, SVGIG (reference sequence). The CDR3 is made up of 16 amino acids. The V and J ends lost 5 bases and 9 bases, in that order; junction bases with no gene match: 10. Primers for the PCR totalled 60 Vbeta and 13 Jbeta. As originally analysed: Per a later analysis, the number of unique TCR beta chains was some 82 million, of which 9 million to 14 million were shared. Assay used: immunoSEQ multiplex PCR; TCRdb lists only in-frame clones, some missing. V, J and clone size were drawn from that table, and D and trimming were deduced from the DNA. In the table there are approximately 42,000 clones, 81% of which are singletons.

This TCR was sampled from a man aged 45-65 years in good health and CMV-seronegative. Source material: PBMCs. The J gene is TRBJ2-1, the V gene TRBV30; TRBD2 matches 16 bases. DNA of the CDR3: TGTGCCTGGGATGACCCGGGACTAGCGGGGGGGGGTGAGCAGTTCTTC. This gives the protein CAWDDPGLAGGGEQFF.